This T cell receptor beta chain was captured in a study of T cell repertoires in cytomegalovirus infection (dated by TCRdb to the late 2010s). With respect to the entire study: The HLA type of each donor mattered for the analysis, because public TCR beta signatures pointed to carriage of CMV infection along with the matching HLA type.

Sequencer: Illumina HiSeq 1500. The public reads were run again by TCRdb, first through fastp at Q25 and then through MiXCR, and only productive beta chains were kept. One record per CDR3 amino acid sequence lists the most common genes and DNA. A total of nearly 550,000 distinct CDR3 sequences appear in this sample, more than 15% of them only once. The ten biggest clones cover roughly 25% of the sample. This clonotype appeared many times. Its target antigen remains unknown. Base qualities are not at hand, and no much larger clone is one base apart. Taken from cysteine to phenylalanine, the CDR3 has 14 residues. Only the CDR3 portion is preserved as DNA: 42 bases, with reading frame beginning at the first base. From the germline V gene (reference sequence), CDR1 is SEHNR and CDR2 is FQNEAQ. Trimming removed 0 bases from V and 6 bases from J, leaving 9 bases between the germline ends. The full study reports these points: In both this cohort and an independent 352-donor cohort, the cumulative frequency of public TCR beta family members distinguished carriers of CMV infection plus the relevant HLA type. The ex vivo response was dominated by HLA-C-restricted CMV-specific TCR beta clonotypes, which also provided the single most frequent clonotype in two of eight donors.

Sequenced material: CD8+ T cells from PBMCs. The TCR was taken from a human donor in good health (CMV status not recorded). Some clones in this sample may be carry-over from other donors' samples. The chain is made from TRBV7-9 and TRBJ1-5, with the D gene too uncertain to name. The DNA reads TGTGCCAGCAGCTTAGCATCCGACGGTCAGCCCCAGCATTTT. The encoded protein is CASSLASDGQPQHF.